A selection of T cell receptor beta chains follows, all from one sample in a study of identical twins. MiXCR was run by TCRdb on the 5' RACE reads, yielding one entry per CDR3 protein. In the table there are approximately 140,000 distinct CDR3 sequences, around 3.5% of which are singletons. Material: memory T cells sorted from blood. These receptors all stem from a man between 18 and 35 years old in good health. CDR3s include the opening cysteine and the closing phenylalanine or tryptophan. The order of the fields is clone size, D gene, J gene, V gene, CDR3 protein, CDR3 DNA. The D gene is left open where the match is weak. The size field is filled for only some rows; it gives once, few, many or a size class.

>many|NA|TRBJ2-5|TRBV20-1
CSAPPVETQYF
TGCAGTGCTCCACCCGTAGAGACCCAGTACTTC
>few|TRBD2|TRBJ2-5|TRBV6-1
CASSPILAGGRRETQYF
TGTGCCAGCAGTCCAATACTAGCGGGAGGGAGGCGAGAGACCCAGTACTTC
>many|TRBD1|TRBJ2-3|TRBV12-3/TRBV12-4
CASSRQGPTDTQYF
TGTGCCAGCAGCAGACAGGGGCCCACAGATACGCAGTATTTT
>many|NA|TRBJ2-3|TRBV20-1
CSASPAGPQPGTDTQYF
TGCAGTGCTAGTCCGGCAGGTCCCCAACCAGGGACAGATACGCAGTATTTT
>many|NA|TRBJ1-5|TRBV5-1
CASSLAGIDGQPQHF
TGCGCCAGCAGCTTGGCGGGTATAGACGGTCAGCCCCAGCATTTT
>many|TRBD2|TRBJ2-5|TRBV11-2
CASSPQWLAGARYF
TGTGCCAGCAGCCCTCAGTGGCTAGCGGGAGCCCGCTACTTC
>many|TRBD2|TRBJ2-7|TRBV4-3
CASSQEGTSGRPTSYEQYF
TGCGCCAGCAGCCAAGAAGGGACTAGCGGGAGGCCCACGTCCTACGAGCAGTACTTC
>many|TRBD2|TRBJ2-3|TRBV5-1
CASSLATAGGSTDTQYF
TGCGCCAGCAGCTTGGCCACGGCGGGAGGGAGCACAGATACGCAGTATTTT
>NA|NA|TRBJ2-5|TRBV14
CASSPLGRVVETQYF
TGTGCCAGCAGCCCCCTAGGTCGCGTGGTTGAGACCCAGTACTTC
>many|TRBD1|TRBJ1-4|TRBV7-2
CASRSRTGGNEKLFF
TGTGCCAGCAGATCAAGGACAGGGGGTAATGAAAAACTGTTTTTT
>many|NA|TRBJ1-2|TRBV10-3
CAISESDSQNYGYTF
TGTGCCATCAGTGAGTCGGACAGCCAAAACTATGGCTACACCTTC
>many|NA|TRBJ2-1|TRBV4-2
CASSQEGGLSYNEQFF
TGTGCCAGCAGCCAAGAGGGAGGACTATCCTACAATGAGCAGTTCTTC
>many|TRBD2|TRBJ2-5|TRBV11-2
CASSRTSGRAGETQYF
TGTGCCAGCAGCCGGACTAGCGGGAGGGCCGGGGAGACCCAGTACTTC
>many|TRBD2|TRBJ2-2|TRBV6-2/TRBV6-3
CASGLAANTGELFF
TGTGCCAGCGGTCTAGCGGCGAACACCGGGGAGCTGTTTTTT
>many|NA|TRBJ1-1|TRBV24-1
CATSAGGPETEAFF
TGTGCCACCTCGGCGGGAGGGCCGGAGACTGAAGCTTTCTTT
>few|TRBD1|TRBJ2-7|TRBV7-2
CASSLGQGTYEQYF
TGTGCCAGCAGCTTAGGACAGGGGACCTACGAGCAGTACTTC
>NA|NA|TRBJ2-4|TRBV6-4
CASSEGTGGIQYF
TGTGCCAGCAGTGAGGGGACCGGGGGCATTCAGTACTTC
>many|TRBD2|TRBJ2-6|TRBV7-8
CASSPSAGGPGANVLTF
TGTGCCAGCAGCCCAAGTGCGGGGGGCCCTGGGGCCAACGTCCTGACTTTC
>many|TRBD2|TRBJ2-5|TRBV9
CASSGPGLAGQETQYF
TGTGCCAGCAGCGGGCCGGGACTAGCGGGACAAGAGACCCAGTACTTC
>many|TRBD1|TRBJ2-3|TRBV5-1
CASSMTGGSTDTQYF
TGCGCCAGCAGCATGACAGGGGGGAGCACAGATACGCAGTATTTT
>many|NA|TRBJ2-2|TRBV5-1
CASSLVLTGTGELFF
TGCGCCAGCAGCTTGGTGTTAACAGGGACCGGGGAGCTGTTTTTT
>NA|TRBD2|TRBJ2-1|TRBV5-1
CASSSRLAGARDEQFF
TGCGCCAGCAGCTCGAGGCTAGCGGGAGCTCGGGATGAGCAGTTCTTC
>many|NA|TRBJ2-6|TRBV28
CASSLWSSGANVLTF
TGTGCCAGCAGTTTATGGAGCTCTGGGGCCAACGTCCTGACTTTC
>many|TRBD1|TRBJ1-5|TRBV5-5
CASSFRGQLNQPQHF
TGTGCCAGCAGCTTTCGGGGACAGCTCAATCAGCCCCAGCATTTT
>many|TRBD2|TRBJ2-5|TRBV4-2
CASSRGEPGGRAETQYF
TGTGCCAGCAGCCGGGGAGAACCGGGAGGGCGGGCGGAGACCCAGTACTTC
>many|NA|TRBJ2-4|TRBV28
CASSNLGTAKNIQYF
TGTGCCAGCAGTAACCTGGGGACAGCCAAAAACATTCAGTACTTC
>NA|NA|TRBJ1-5|TRBV11-2
CASSLDLVQPQHF
TGTGCCAGCAGCTTAGATTTGGTTCAGCCCCAGCATTTT
>many|NA|TRBJ1-2|TRBV20-1
CSCYVGDYGYTF
TGCAGTTGCTATGTAGGGGACTATGGCTACACCTTC
>many|NA|TRBJ2-3|TRBV4-3
CASSQGSLGTDTQYF
TGCGCCAGCAGCCAAGGTTCCCTGGGGACAGATACGCAGTATTTT
>many|NA|TRBJ2-3|TRBV4-3
CASSQVFSQLHTDTQYF
TGCGCCAGCAGCCAAGTTTTTTCCCAGCTACACACAGATACGCAGTATTTT
>many|NA|TRBJ2-1|TRBV7-2
CASSPRLAINNEQFF
TGTGCCAGCAGCCCCAGGCTAGCGATTAACAATGAGCAGTTCTTC
>many|TRBD2|TRBJ2-1|TRBV3-1
CASQGLLYNEQFF
TGTGCCAGCCAGGGACTACTCTACAATGAGCAGTTCTTC
>many|TRBD1|TRBJ2-2|TRBV9
CASSVTGGNTGELFF
TGTGCCAGCAGCGTGACAGGGGGGAACACCGGGGAGCTGTTTTTT
>many|TRBD2|TRBJ2-1|TRBV9
CASSVASRGYNEQFF
TGTGCCAGCAGCGTAGCTTCGCGGGGGTACAATGAGCAGTTCTTC
>many|NA|TRBJ2-5|TRBV20-1
CSASGRMPYQETQYF
TGCAGTGCTAGTGGGCGAATGCCGTACCAAGAGACCCAGTACTTC